One and the same sample provided the 15 T cell receptor beta chains below, sequenced in a study of cytomegalovirus exposure and HLA in healthy donors. The PCR employed 60 Vbeta primers together with 13 Jbeta primers. The repertoire was sequenced with immunoSEQ multiplex PCR; TCRdb's copy has only in-frame clones and lacks some. Recorded for this sample: 130,000 to 150,000 clones. What was sequenced was PBMCs. These receptors were taken from a male donor in good health and CMV-seronegative.

The V call is TRBV9, the J call TRBJ2-7, with 13 bases matching TRBD2. Germline values: CDR1 SGDLS, CDR2 YYNGEE. The ends lost 4 bases at V and 5 bases at J; junction bases unmatched: 3. The CDR3 is made up of 14 amino acids. CDR3 in DNA: TGTGCCAGCAGCTTTGGACTAGCGGGAGACGAGCAGTACTTC. Encoded protein: CASSFGLAGDEQYF.

The chain has TRBV4-2 and TRBJ2-3; TRBD2 matches 9 bases. The CDR3 runs 16 residues. J was trimmed by 4 bases and V by 1 base; bases with no gene match: 6. CDR1 is LGHNA, CDR2 YNFKEQ, per germline. In DNA, the CDR3 is TGTGCCAGCAGCCAAGTCTCTAGCGGGGTCGCAGATACGCAGTATTTT. The encoded protein is CASSQVSSGVADTQYF.

The gene calls are TRBV28 and TRBJ2-7, with 8 positions matching TRBD1. Per germline, CDR1 MDHEN and CDR2 SYDVKM. The CDR3 contains 17 residues. Trimming at V came to 3 bases and at J to 0 bases, leaving 10 bases not matched to a gene. The CDR3 here is CASSFFHQGASSYEQYF. CDR3 DNA sequence: TGTGCCAGCAGTTTTTTCCACCAGGGGGCAAGCTCCTACGAGCAGTACTTC.

The chain is built from TRBV30 and TRBJ2-5, with 8 nucleotides matching TRBD2. The CDR3 extends over 16 amino acids. Germline loops: CDR1 GTSNPN, CDR2 SVGIG (reference sequence). V was pared by 0 bases and J by 11 bases, with 17 bases of the junction left unmatched. CDR3 coding DNA: TGTGCCTGGAGTGTACGGACTAGCAGGCCGAAGGGGGAGCAGTACTTC. Translating it yields CAWSVRTSRPKGEQYF.

The rearrangement uses TRBV29-1 and TRBJ1-4; D unclear. The V and J ends lost 6 bases and 4 bases respectively, with 3 bases between them. The CDR3 spans 10 residues. The germline V gene has CDR1 SQVTM and CDR2 ANQGSEA. CDR3 residues: CSVLNEKLFF. In DNA, the CDR3 is TGCAGCGTCCTTAATGAAAAACTGTTTTTT. The full variable domain, in which reference TRBV29-1 and TRBJ1-4 provide the parts outside the CDR3, is SAVISQKPSRDICQRGTSLTIQCQVDSQVTMMFWYRQQPGQSLTLIATANQGSEATYESGFVIDKFPISRPNLTFSTLTVSNMSPEDSSIYLCSVLNEKLFFGSGTQLSVL.

The chain joins TRBV5-1 to TRBJ1-1; maybe TRBD1 (5 bases). Germline CDR1 SGHRS, CDR2 YFSETQ. The CDR3 is 15 residues long. Trimming removed 3 bases from V and 1 base from J, with 13 bases in between. The DNA of the CDR3 is TGCGCCAGCAGCTCCCAACTCGGGGGGAACACTGAAGCTTTCTTT. This encodes CASSSQLGGNTEAFF.

CDR3 bases: TGTGCCAGCAGTGAATATCTGCCAGGGATCCAAGAGACCCAGTACTTC. It is translated as CASSEYLPGIQETQYF. This chain uses TRBV25-1 with TRBJ2-5, with D perhaps matching TRBD1 (5 bases). Germline V gives CDR1 MGHDK, CDR2 SYGVNS. CDR3 length: 16 amino acids. With 0 bases removed from V and 1 base from J, the gap between germline ends came to 12 bases.

CDR3 protein: CASSIIVRTEAFF. CDR3 coding DNA: TGTGCCAGTAGTATCATAGTCAGGACTGAAGCTTTCTTT. V and J are TRBV19 and TRBJ1-1; no clear D. Germline V gene sequence: CDR1 LNHDA, CDR2 SQIVND (reference sequence). Trimming stripped 3 bases from V and 5 bases from J, with 10 bases between. The CDR3 consists of 13 residues. Based on the CDR3 plus reference TRBV19 and TRBJ1-1, the full variable domain is DGGITQSPKYLFRKEGQNVTLSCEQNLNHDAMYWYRQDPGQGLRLIYYSQIVNDFQKGDIAEGYSVSREKKESFPLTVTSAQKNPTAFYLCASSIIVRTEAFFGQGTRLTVV.

The chain uses TRBV27 and TRBJ2-1; 10 nucleotides agree with TRBD2. Germline lookup yields CDR1 MNHEY and CDR2 SMNVEV (reference sequence). The CDR3 has 16 residues. Losses at the gene ends were 5 bases for V and 5 bases for J; bases not matched to a gene: 9. Here the CDR3 DNA reads TGTGCCAGCAGTCTCCCCGGACTAGCGGTAAACAATGAGCAGTTCTTC. This encodes CASSLPGLAVNNEQFF.

V gene TRBV4-3 combines with J gene TRBJ2-7; possible D gene TRBD2, 5 bases. Trimming stripped 1 base from V and 6 bases from J, with 7 bases between. The CDR3 sequence is 12 residues long. Germline V gives CDR1 LGHNA, CDR2 YSLEER. The CDR3 DNA reads as TGCGCCAGCAGCCAAGGGACTGGCGAGCAGTACTTC. Amino acids: CASSQGTGEQYF.

V gene TRBV15 combines with J gene TRBJ1-6; D not resolved. Trimming removed 4 bases from V and 11 bases from J, with 15 bases in between. This CDR3 is built from 14 residues. Germline V gene data show CDR1 as LNHNV and CDR2 as YYDKDF (reference sequence). The CDR3: CATSNFPRETPLHF. The CDR3 nucleotides read TGTGCCACCAGCAATTTCCCCCGGGAGACACCCCTCCACTTT.

V gene TRBV5-5 combines with J gene TRBJ1-1; D may be TRBD1 (5 bases). The CDR3 is 12 amino acids. V lost 4 bases to trimming and J lost 5 bases, with 9 bases between them. Per germline, CDR1 SGHKS and CDR2 YYEKEE (reference sequence). CDR3 DNA: TGTGCCAGCAGCCGGGGGTTAACTGAAGCTTTCTTT. Its translation: CASSRGLTEAFF.

The chain combines TRBV19 with TRBJ1-6; 8 nucleotides align to TRBD1. The trim removed 4 bases at V and 9 bases at J, leaving 8 bases unmatched. This CDR3 has 15 amino acids. CDR1 and CDR2 (germline): LNHDA, SQIVND (reference sequence). This CDR3 reads CASSTSQGGGSPLHF. The CDR3 DNA reads TGTGCCAGTAGTACATCACAGGGGGGCGGTTCACCCCTCCACTTT. Filled out from reference TRBV19 and TRBJ1-6, the complete variable domain reads DGGITQSPKYLFRKEGQNVTLSCEQNLNHDAMYWYRQDPGQGLRLIYYSQIVNDFQKGDIAEGYSVSREKKESFPLTVTSAQKNPTAFYLCASSTSQGGGSPLHFGNGTRLTVT.

This chain connects TRBV5-1 to TRBJ1-1; 7 bases match TRBD1. V dropped 3 bases and J dropped 8; count of bases not matched to a gene: 7. From germline, CDR1 is SGHRS and CDR2 YFSETQ. The CDR3 runs 13 residues. The CDR3 protein is CASSSGQAEEAFF. CDR3 in DNA: TGCGCCAGCAGCTCAGGACAGGCCGAAGAAGCTTTCTTT. Together with reference TRBV5-1 and TRBJ1-1, the CDR3 gives the full variable domain: KAGVTQTPRYLIKTRGQQVTLSCSPISGHRSVSWYQQTPGQGLQFLFEYFSETQRNKGNFPGRFSGRQFSNSRSEMNVSTLELGDSALYLCASSSGQAEEAFFGQGTRLTVV.

This chain links TRBV2 with TRBJ1-1, with D possibly being TRBD1 (6 bases). V lost 8 bases and J lost 4, with 14 bases in between. Germline loops: CDR1 SNHLY, CDR2 FYNNEI. The CDR3 length is 13 residues. The DNA of the CDR3 is TGTGCCAGCGGAACAGGGTCGGGCACTGAAGCTTTCTTT. Amino acid sequence: CASGTGSGTEAFF.